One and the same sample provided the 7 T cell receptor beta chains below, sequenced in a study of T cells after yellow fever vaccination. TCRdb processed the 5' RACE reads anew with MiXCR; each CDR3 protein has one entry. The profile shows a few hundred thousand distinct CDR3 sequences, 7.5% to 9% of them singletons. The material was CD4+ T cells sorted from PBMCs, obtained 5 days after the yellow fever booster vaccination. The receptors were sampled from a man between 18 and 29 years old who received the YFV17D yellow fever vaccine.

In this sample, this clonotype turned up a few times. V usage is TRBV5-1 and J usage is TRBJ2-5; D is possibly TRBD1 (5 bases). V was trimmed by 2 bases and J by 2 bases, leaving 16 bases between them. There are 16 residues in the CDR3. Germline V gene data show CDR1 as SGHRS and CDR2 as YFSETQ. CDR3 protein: CASSFQWTSTQETQYF. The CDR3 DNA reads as TGCGCCAGCAGCTTCCAGTGGACAAGTACTCAAGAGACCCAGTACTTC.

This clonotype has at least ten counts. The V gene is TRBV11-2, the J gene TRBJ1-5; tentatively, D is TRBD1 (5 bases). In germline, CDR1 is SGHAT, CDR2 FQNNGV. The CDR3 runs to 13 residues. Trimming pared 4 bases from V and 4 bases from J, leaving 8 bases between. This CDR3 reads CASSSRANQPQHF. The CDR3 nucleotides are TGTGCCAGCAGCTCCAGGGCGAATCAGCCCCAGCATTTT.

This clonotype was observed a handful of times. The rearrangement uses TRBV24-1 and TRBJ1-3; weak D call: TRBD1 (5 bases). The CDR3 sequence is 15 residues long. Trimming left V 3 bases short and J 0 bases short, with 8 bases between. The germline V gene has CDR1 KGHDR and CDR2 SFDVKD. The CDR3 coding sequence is TGTGCCACCAGTGATGGGGCCGACTCTGGAAACACCATATATTTT. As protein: CATSDGADSGNTIYF.

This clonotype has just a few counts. CDR3 nucleotides: TGCGCCAGCAGCTTGGCACAGGGGGCGCCGGGCGGCACTGAAGCTTTCTTT. Translating gives CASSLAQGAPGGTEAFF. The chain recombines TRBV5-1 with TRBJ1-1; TRBD1 aligns across 9 bases. The CDR3 runs to 17 residues. The V gene's germline CDR1 is SGHRS and CDR2 YFSETQ. The V and J ends lost 0 bases and 4 bases, in that order; junction bases with no gene match: 10.

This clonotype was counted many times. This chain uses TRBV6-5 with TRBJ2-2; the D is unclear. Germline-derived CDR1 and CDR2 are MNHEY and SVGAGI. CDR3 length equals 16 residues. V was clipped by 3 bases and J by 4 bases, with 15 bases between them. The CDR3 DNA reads TGTGCCAGCAGTTATCTTATTCTCCTGGCCACCGGGGAGCTGTTTTTT. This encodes CASSYLILLATGELFF.

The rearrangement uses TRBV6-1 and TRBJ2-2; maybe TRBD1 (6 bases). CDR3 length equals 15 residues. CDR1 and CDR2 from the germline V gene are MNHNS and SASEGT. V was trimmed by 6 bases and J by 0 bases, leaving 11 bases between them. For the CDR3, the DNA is TGTGCCAGCAGCCCCAGGGGCCCGAACACCGGGGAGCTGTTTTTT. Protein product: CASSPRGPNTGELFF.

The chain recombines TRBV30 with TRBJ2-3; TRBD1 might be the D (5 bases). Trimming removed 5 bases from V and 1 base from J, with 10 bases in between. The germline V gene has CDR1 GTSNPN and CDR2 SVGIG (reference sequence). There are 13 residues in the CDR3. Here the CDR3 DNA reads TGTGCCTGGGCCCTAGGGGGCACAGATACGCAGTATTTT. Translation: CAWALGGTDTQYF.